The T cell receptor (beta chain) under discussion was sequenced for a study of cytotoxic CD8 clonotypes in ibrutinib-treated CLL. Looking at the study overall: Patients: some 11 relapsed/refractory, about 14 treatment-naive, 17 IGHV unmutated. Overall, roughly 25 responses were partial and 2 complete; following median about 70 months, about 14 patients stayed remitted and about twelve progressed.

Here immunoSEQ multiplex PCR was the method, and the copy in TCRdb shows in-frame clones only, minus some. The sample consists of 20,000 to 30,000 clones, 70% to 75% of them appearing once. The V and J ends lost 4 bases and 6 bases, in that order; junction bases with no gene match: 8. The CDR3 length is 14 residues. Germline values: CDR1 KGHSH, CDR2 LQKENI. Frozen PBMC stocks contributed roughly 2.1 micrograms of genomic DNA to the TCR beta libraries. This clonotype originated in a human donor with chronic lymphocytic leukemia. V is TRBV18 and J is TRBJ1-2; 7 positions match TRBD1. This sample comprised PBMCs, obtained after 12 months of ibrutinib treatment. This CDR3 reads CASSLLQGSHGYTF. In DNA, the CDR3 is TGTGCCAGCTCACTACTACAGGGGTCCCATGGCTACACCTTC.